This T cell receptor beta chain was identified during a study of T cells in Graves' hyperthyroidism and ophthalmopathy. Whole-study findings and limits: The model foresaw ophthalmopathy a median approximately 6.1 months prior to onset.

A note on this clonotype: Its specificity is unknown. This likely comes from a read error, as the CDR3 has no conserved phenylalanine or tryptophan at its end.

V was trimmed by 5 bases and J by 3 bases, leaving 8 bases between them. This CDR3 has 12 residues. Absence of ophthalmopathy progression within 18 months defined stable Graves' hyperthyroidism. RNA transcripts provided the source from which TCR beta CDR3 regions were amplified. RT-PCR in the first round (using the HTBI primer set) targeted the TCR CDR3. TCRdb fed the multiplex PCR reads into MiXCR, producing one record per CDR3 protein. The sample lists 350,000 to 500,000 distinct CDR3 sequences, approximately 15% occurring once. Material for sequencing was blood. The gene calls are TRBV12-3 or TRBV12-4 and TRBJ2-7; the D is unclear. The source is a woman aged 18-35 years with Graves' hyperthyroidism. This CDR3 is CASSPSVYEQYS. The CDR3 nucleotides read TGTGCCAGCAGTCCCTCGGTCTACGAGCAGTACTCC.